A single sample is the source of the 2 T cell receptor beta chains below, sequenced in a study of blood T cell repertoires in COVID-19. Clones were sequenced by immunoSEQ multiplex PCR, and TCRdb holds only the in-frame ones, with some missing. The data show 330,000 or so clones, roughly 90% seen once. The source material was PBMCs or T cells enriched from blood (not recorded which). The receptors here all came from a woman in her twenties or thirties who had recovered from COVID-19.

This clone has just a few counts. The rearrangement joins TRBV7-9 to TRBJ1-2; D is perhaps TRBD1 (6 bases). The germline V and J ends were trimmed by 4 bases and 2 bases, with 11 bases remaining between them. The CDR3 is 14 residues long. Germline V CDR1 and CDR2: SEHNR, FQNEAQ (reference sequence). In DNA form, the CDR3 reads TGTGCCAGCAGCTCAGGGGTTATAAACTATGGCTACACCTTC. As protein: CASSSGVINYGYTF.

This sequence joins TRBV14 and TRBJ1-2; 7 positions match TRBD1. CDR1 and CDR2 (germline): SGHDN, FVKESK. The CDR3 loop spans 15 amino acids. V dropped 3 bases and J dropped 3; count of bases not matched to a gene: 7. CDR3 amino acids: CASSHDRVHYYGYTF. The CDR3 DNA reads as TGTGCCAGCAGCCACGACAGGGTACATTACTATGGCTACACCTTC.